This T cell receptor (beta chain) comes out of a study of cytomegalovirus exposure and HLA in healthy donors. PCR amplification relied on 60 Vbeta primers (plus 13 Jbeta primers). TCRdb keeps only in-frame clones here, not all; method: immunoSEQ multiplex PCR. The sample yields 150,000 to 200,000 clones, 75% to 90% seen once. The V gene end was trimmed by 3 bases and the J gene end by 0 bases; junction bases not matched to a gene: 3. The CDR3 loop spans 15 amino acids. Germline-derived CDR1 and CDR2 are SGDLS and YYNGEE. Sequenced sample: PBMCs. The rearrangement joins TRBV9 to TRBJ1-3; 7 bases agree with TRBD1. This receptor was identified in a girl aged 2-9 years in good health and CMV-seropositive. The CDR3 region is CASSAGQSSGNTIYF. As DNA, the CDR3 is TGTGCCAGCAGCGCGGGACAGTCCTCTGGAAACACCATATATTTT.